The rows below give T cell receptor beta chains drawn from one sample of a study of CD8 T cells in ankylosing spondylitis. Each CDR3 protein gets one entry after TCRdb re-called the 5' RACE reads with MiXCR. The sample yields 250,000 or so distinct CDR3 sequences, about 10% seen once. The sample taken for sequencing was blood, either unsorted or a sorted T cell fraction (not recorded which). These TCRs come from a male donor with ankylosing spondylitis or in good health (not recorded which). Both conserved end residues are part of each CDR3. D genes are given only for firm matches. Not all rows give a size; the values are once, few, many and, for expanded clones, a class.

v_call: TRBV6-1; j_call: TRBJ2-4; clone_size: many; d_call: -; cdr3_nt: TGTGCCAGCAGTCCCTACGGTATCGACATTCAGTACTTC; cdr3_aa: CASSPYGIDIQYF
v_call: TRBV3-1; j_call: TRBJ2-1; clone_size: many; d_call: TRBD2; cdr3_nt: TGTGCCAGCAGCCAAGATTCTAAGCGGGACTACTCGCATGAGCAGTTCTTC; cdr3_aa: CASSQDSKRDYSHEQFF
v_call: TRBV10-3; j_call: TRBJ2-5; clone_size: many; d_call: TRBD2; cdr3_nt: TGTGCCATCAGTGAGACTAGCGGGGGGGCCCAAGAGACCCAGTACTTC; cdr3_aa: CAISETSGGAQETQYF
v_call: TRBV5-1; j_call: TRBJ2-3; clone_size: many; d_call: -; cdr3_nt: TGCGCCAGCAGCTTAGGCGAAGGATGGGGAGATACGCAGTATTTT; cdr3_aa: CASSLGEGWGDTQYF
v_call: TRBV20-1; j_call: TRBJ1-6; clone_size: -; d_call: -; cdr3_nt: TGCAGTGCTAGTAGGCTTAATTCACCCCTCCACTTT; cdr3_aa: CSASRLNSPLHF
v_call: TRBV5-1; j_call: TRBJ1-1; clone_size: many; d_call: TRBD1; cdr3_nt: TGCGCCAGCAGCTCCTCCCAGGGGGCGAACACTGAAGCTTTCTTT; cdr3_aa: CASSSSQGANTEAFF
v_call: TRBV2; j_call: TRBJ2-2; clone_size: -; d_call: TRBD1; cdr3_nt: TGTGCCAGCGAGGACCCGACAGGGGGCACGGCGAACACCGGGGAGCTGTTTTTT; cdr3_aa: CASEDPTGGTANTGELFF
v_call: TRBV27; j_call: TRBJ2-7; clone_size: few; d_call: TRBD2; cdr3_nt: TGTGCCAGCAGTTCTCAGGGAGGGGCGGACTACGAGCAGTACTTC; cdr3_aa: CASSSQGGADYEQYF
v_call: TRBV12-3/TRBV12-4; j_call: TRBJ1-1; clone_size: -; d_call: -; cdr3_nt: TGTGCCAGCAGGCGCAGGGGGAACACTGAAGCTTTCTTT; cdr3_aa: CASRRRGNTEAFF
v_call: TRBV30; j_call: TRBJ2-5; clone_size: -; d_call: -; cdr3_nt: TGTGCCTGGAGTAGGGGAGCGGAGTTCGGAGAGACCCAGTACTTC; cdr3_aa: CAWSRGAEFGETQYF
v_call: TRBV12-3/TRBV12-4; j_call: TRBJ2-2; clone_size: many; d_call: -; cdr3_nt: TGTGCCAGCAGTAAGACTGGAGCGAACACCGGGGAGCTGTTTTTT; cdr3_aa: CASSKTGANTGELFF
v_call: TRBV28; j_call: TRBJ2-7; clone_size: few; d_call: -; cdr3_nt: TGTGCCAGCAGTTTAAGGACCCCTGACGAGCAGTACTTC; cdr3_aa: CASSLRTPDEQYF
v_call: TRBV20-1; j_call: TRBJ1-3; clone_size: many; d_call: -; cdr3_nt: TGCAGTGCTAGCGGGAACACTGGAAACACCATATATTTT; cdr3_aa: CSASGNTGNTIYF
v_call: TRBV19; j_call: TRBJ1-2; clone_size: many; d_call: -; cdr3_nt: TGTGCCAGTAGTATGGCGGGAAACTATGGCTACACCTTC; cdr3_aa: CASSMAGNYGYTF
v_call: TRBV29-1; j_call: TRBJ1-1; clone_size: -; d_call: -; cdr3_nt: TGCAGCGCCGCGGGACGGGAGAACACTGAAGCTTTCTTT; cdr3_aa: CSAAGRENTEAFF
v_call: TRBV6-1; j_call: TRBJ1-2; clone_size: many; d_call: TRBD1; cdr3_nt: TGTGCCAGCAGTGAAGCGCCGGGGACAGGATACCCTACCCACTATGGCTACACCTTC; cdr3_aa: CASSEAPGTGYPTHYGYTF